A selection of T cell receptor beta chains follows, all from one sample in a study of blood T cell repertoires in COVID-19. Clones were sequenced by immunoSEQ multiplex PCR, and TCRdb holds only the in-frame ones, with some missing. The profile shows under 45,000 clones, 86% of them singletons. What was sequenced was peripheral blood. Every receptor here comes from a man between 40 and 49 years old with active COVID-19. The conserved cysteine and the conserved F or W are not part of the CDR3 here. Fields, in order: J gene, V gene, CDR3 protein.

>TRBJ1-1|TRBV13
ASSFLGGAPAEAF
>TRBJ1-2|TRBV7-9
ASSLTGGNGYT
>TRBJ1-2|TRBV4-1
ASSQVSDTNYGYT
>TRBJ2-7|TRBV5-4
ASSDAGQAYSYEQY
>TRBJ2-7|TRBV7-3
ASSWTSGSEQY
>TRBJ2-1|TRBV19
ASSMGRGPYNEQF
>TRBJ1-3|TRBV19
ASSINIGNTIY
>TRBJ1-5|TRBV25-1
ASSAQGRNQPQH
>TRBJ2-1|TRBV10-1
ASSESRTEYNEQF
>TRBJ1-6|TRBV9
ASSASGTENSPLH
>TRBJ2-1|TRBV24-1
ATSDRVLAGGSNEQF
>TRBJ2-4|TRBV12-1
AFFPGQGLAKNIQY
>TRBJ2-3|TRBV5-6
ASSPTLAGDTQY
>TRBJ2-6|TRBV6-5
ASSPGGANVLT
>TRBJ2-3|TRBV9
ASNLQGNYADTQY
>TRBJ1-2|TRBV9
ASYGIRQARYGYT
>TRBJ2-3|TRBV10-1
ASSGSTGTSTDTQY
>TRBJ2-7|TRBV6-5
ASSYRGLSYEQY
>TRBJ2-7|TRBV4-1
ASSQVFGQGGDVR
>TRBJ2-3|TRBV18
ASSPRPESITDTQY
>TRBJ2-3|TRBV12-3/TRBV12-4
ASREGKDTQY
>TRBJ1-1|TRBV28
ASRMGTGSGTEAF
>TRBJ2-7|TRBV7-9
ARLRQGAIYEQY
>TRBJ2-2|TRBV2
ASHGALNTGELF
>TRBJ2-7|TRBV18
ASSPPWTSQGDLSYEQY
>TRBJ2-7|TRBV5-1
ASSFGTGAYEQY
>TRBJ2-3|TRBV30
AWSVEVGLAGSTDTQY
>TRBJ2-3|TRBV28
ASRGQGSRDTQY
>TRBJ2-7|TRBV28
ASSLRGRGPLYEQY
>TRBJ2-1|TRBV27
ASSSAPRLARSYNEQF
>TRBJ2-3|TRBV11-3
ASSLTSGSVTDTQY
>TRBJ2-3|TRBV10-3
AISGGGSSRDTQY
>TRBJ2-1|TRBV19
ASSNLAGGVNEQF
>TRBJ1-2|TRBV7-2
ASSLGTSMEGYT
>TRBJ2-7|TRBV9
ASSPRGQGSYEQY
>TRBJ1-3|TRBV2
ASSESATSSGNTIY
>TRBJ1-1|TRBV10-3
AISVVRGEGDTEAF
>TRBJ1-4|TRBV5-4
ASSPGTGDDEKLF
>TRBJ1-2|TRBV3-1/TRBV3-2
ASSQGQSGSYT
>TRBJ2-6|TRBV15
ATSSLPGQSISGANVLT
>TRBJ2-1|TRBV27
ASSPNWRVAGISYNEQF
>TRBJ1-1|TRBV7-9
ASSSVAGVYTEAF
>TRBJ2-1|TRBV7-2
ASSFGQGKDNEQF
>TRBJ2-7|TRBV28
ASSLFRRGIQFNREFLWEQY
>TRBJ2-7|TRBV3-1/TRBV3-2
ASSQDSWDRGRYEQY
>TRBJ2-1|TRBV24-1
ATSGSVTGIPYNEQF